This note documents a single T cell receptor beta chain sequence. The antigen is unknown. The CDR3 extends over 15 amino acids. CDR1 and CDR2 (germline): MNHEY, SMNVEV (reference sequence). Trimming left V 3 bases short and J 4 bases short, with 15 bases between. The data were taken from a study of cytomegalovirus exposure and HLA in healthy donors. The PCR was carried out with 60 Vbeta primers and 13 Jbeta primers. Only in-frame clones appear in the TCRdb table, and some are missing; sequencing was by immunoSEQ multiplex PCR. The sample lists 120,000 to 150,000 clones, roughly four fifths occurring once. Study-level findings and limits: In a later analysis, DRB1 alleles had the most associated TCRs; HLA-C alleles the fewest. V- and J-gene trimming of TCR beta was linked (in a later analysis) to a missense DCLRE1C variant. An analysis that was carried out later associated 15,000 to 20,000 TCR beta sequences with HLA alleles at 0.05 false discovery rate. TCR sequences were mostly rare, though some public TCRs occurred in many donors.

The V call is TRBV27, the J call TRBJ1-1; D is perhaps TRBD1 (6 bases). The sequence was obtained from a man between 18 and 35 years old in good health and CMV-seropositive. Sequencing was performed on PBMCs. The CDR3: CASSFLTGLGTEAFF. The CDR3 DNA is TGTGCCAGCAGTTTCCTTACAGGGCTGGGCACTGAAGCTTTCTTT.